This T cell receptor (beta chain) appears in the sequencing data of a study of cytomegalovirus exposure and HLA in healthy donors (dated by TCRdb to 2016 to 2017). For context, the study as a whole: According to an earlier analysis of 550 to 750 of the donors, 200 million or so T cells yielded roughly 110 million unique TCR beta sequences and 250 to 350 Gb of sequence data. Approximately 300 gigabases of sequencing data and around 88 million unique TCR sequences made up an early release that covered 500 to 650 HLA-typed donors. Of the 300 to 500 genotyped donors, less than 90% were placed in the genetic ancestry cluster associated with self-reported Caucasian donors. The study was designed to test whether signatures of past pathogen exposure could be identified by cataloging public T cell receptors. The study profiled the T cell repertoires of fewer than 850 subjects by immunosequencing and related them to cytomegalovirus serostatus. Along with the roughly 610-subject first cohort, a separate validation cohort of approximately 110 different subjects was used. The study combined high-throughput TCR immunosequencing, statistical association of individual TCRs with disease status, and machine learning to predict cytomegalovirus infection status. To study patterns of TCR occurrence, a later analysis re-analyzed previously published TCR beta repertoires from around 670 donors and added high-resolution HLA genotyping. Rather than drawing on any new phenotypic data, the later analysis identified candidate immune exposures from TCR beta sequences and the way those sequences occurred across donors. An earlier analysis of roughly 600 of the donors used high-throughput TCR beta sequencing to judge whether each TCR beta V gene segment behaved as functional or pseudogenic. Donor age, sex, ethnicity and CMV serostatus were compiled together with the repertoire data. A later genetic analysis took genome-wide SNP genotypes for about 60% of the roughly 670 donors and used that subset as a discovery cohort. All discovery cohort repertoires had been generated using a single sequencing platform. Both class I and class II loci were covered by HLA typing, at four-digit resolution. The number of typed donors differed by locus: about 620-640 for A, B, C, DRB1 and DQB1; approximately 530 for DQA1; around 610 for DPA1; and about 450 for DPB1. Roughly 5 DR-DQ haplotypes were treated as single units for association and clustering because of strong linkage in the cohort. Across 300 to 500 genotyped donors of the cohort, an average of about 200,000 unique TCR beta nucleotide sequences per donor were sequenced, and 15% to 20% of those sequences were non-productive.

In total, 500 to 700 healthy bone marrow donors made up the cohort. At the time of sampling, every cohort member was nominally healthy, though immune exposures that went unrecorded were likely present. The donor tested CMV seronegative and was one of the 352 seronegative cohort members. A peripheral blood sample was collected from each donor, and TCR beta sequencing was performed on peripheral blood mononuclear cells. The Qiagen DNeasy Blood Extraction Kit was used to extract genomic DNA from the blood cell samples. The receptor library was made with the immunoSEQ multiplex PCR assay. For the multiplex PCR, a mixture combining 60 forward primers for TCR Vbeta segments and 13 reverse primers for TCR Jbeta segments was used. The CDR3 region of rearranged TCR beta genes was amplified from genomic DNA with a multiplex PCR assay. On the Illumina HiSeq System, the amplified TCR beta libraries were sequenced as 87-base-pair reads. Per the original workflow: In a later analysis, some 80 million unique TCR beta chains were counted across the 500 to 850 repertoires, and roughly 9.9 million of these chains were shared by at least two donors. Raw reads were error-corrected and collapsed into unique sequences with a nearest-neighbor algorithm that merged closely related sequences to remove PCR and sequencing errors. CDR3 sequences were aligned to IMGT reference sequences to assign V, D and J gene segments. For a sequence to be retained, a match of at least six nucleotides was required to both a V gene segment and a J gene segment. Rearrangements were called productive when the CDR3 lacked stop codons and stayed in frame with V and J; all others were non-productive. CDR3 was defined according to IMGT convention as the region running from the second conserved V-encoded cysteine to the conserved J-encoded phenylalanine. The earlier analysis of more than 450 of the donors excluded sequences that lacked an unambiguous match to a single V gene segment. In an earlier analysis of approximately 610 of the donors, V segments were called functional above 56.7% productive rearrangements and were called segregating when the between-donor standard deviation exceeded 5%. A statistical classification framework was built to diagnose cytomegalovirus status from the catalog of TCR beta chain sequences. In a later analysis, TCR nucleotide sequences were compared against IMGT/GENE-DB human TR gene sequences so that V and J genes could be assigned. A later analysis assigned CDR3 sequences and most-parsimonious VDJ recombination scenarios with the TCRdist pipeline. In a later analysis, every TCR beta chain was defined by the combination of its CDR3 amino acid sequence and its V-gene family, and reads without a unique V-gene family were dropped. In a later analysis, nearly 600 highly shared, low-generation-probability nucleotide sequences were removed to address suspected cross-contamination and a sequencing artifact. In a later analysis, a clonal expansion index was calculated for each public chain from normalized within-repertoire ranks of inferred template counts. In a later analysis, generation probabilities were computed using a VDJ recombination model fitted to out-of-frame rearrangements, and the results were checked against IGoR. In a later analysis, hypergeometric tests were used to score TCR-TCR, TCR-HLA and TCR-CMV co-occurrence, with a repertoire-size bias correction applied to TCR pairs. In a later analysis, false discovery rates were estimated by permuting HLA or CMV assignments 20 times. In a later analysis, co-occurring TCRs were grouped with DBSCAN, and TCRdist sequence similarity was added when clustering was performed within HLA-allele-positive subsets. Repertoires with fewer than 30,000 or more than 120,000 public chains were left out of co-occurrence clustering, as were four to six repertoires with anomalous nucleotide sharing. TCRdb's version of the immuneACCESS table is confined to in-frame rearrangements and falls short of the full clone set. An unresolved V gene accounts for under half of the shortfall where checked; the remainder is of unknown origin. Clone size and V and J calls were adopted from that table, with D and trimming inferred from the DNA. The sample table records about 240,000 clones; roughly 78% of these occur just once. Jointly, the top ten make up 0.4% to 0.6% of the sample.

The CDR3 contains 15 residues, cysteine and phenylalanine counted. The kept DNA is CDR3 alone, 45 bases in frame from the first base. According to the germline V gene, CDR1 reads SGHRS and CDR2 reads YFSETQ. Unmatched junction bases come to 9, with V trimmed by 4 bases and J by 6 bases. Broader findings and caveats from the paper: The sequencing pipeline was judged likely to have produced a cluster of highly shared sequence variants as a technical artifact. In vitro tests confirmed that a few of the cytomegalovirus-associated TCR beta chains recognize cytomegalovirus antigens. In an earlier analysis of fewer than 750 of the donors, most TCR beta V segments were observed in productive rearrangements about 87% or about 30% of the time, broadly matching IMGT annotations. In both the original and validation cohorts, the classifier was reported to diagnose cytomegalovirus status with high specificity and sensitivity. According to a later analysis, TCR association rates differed among HLA loci, with DRB1 alleles showing the most associated TCRs and HLA-C alleles showing the fewest. The only immune exposure information available for the cohort was CMV serostatus. Linkage disequilibrium might explain the correlated functional status among segregating V segments, but an unknown experimental factor could not be ruled out. Some IMGT-functional V segments, including TRBV6-2 and TRBV6-3, could not be told apart with the 87-base-pair reads, so those segments were excluded. This cohort had only TCR beta chains sequenced, and the lack of alpha or paired-chain data limited which features could be detected. Strong co-occurrence of HLA alleles, especially DR and DQ, made assigning TCR associations to individual alleles difficult. According to a later analysis, parvovirus B19, influenza, CMV and Epstein-Barr virus appeared linked to several top co-occurrence clusters. A later genetic analysis associated a missense DCLRE1C variant with V-gene and J-gene trimming of TCR beta chains, and an independent cohort replicated the association. A further reported finding was that TCR beta sequences accurately predicted the HLA-A and HLA-B alleles for most subjects in the first cohort. Because HLA typing was missing for some donors at each locus, association tests included only the typed subset. Because counts were too low, about 17 rarely observed V segments, including chromosome 9 orphons, were excluded from the earlier analysis of 587 of the donors. At a false discovery rate of 0.05, a later analysis linked fewer than 20,000 TCR beta sequences to specific HLA alleles. Most TCR sequences were observed very rarely across donors, whereas some public TCRs were present in many individuals. Compared with equally common non-associated chains, HLA-associated TCR beta chains in a later analysis were more clonally expanded and had lower generation probabilities. It was suggested by the authors that the approach could potentially be generalized to other disease states and immunological phenotypes. The presence/absence analyses assumed that sequencing depth was roughly uniform across donors, and that assumption may not be true. A total of fewer than 200 TCR beta chains were listed by the study as associated with cytomegalovirus. According to a later genetic analysis, donors in an Asian-associated ancestry cluster had fewer N-insertions in productive TCRs than the approximately 630-donor mean. Most CMV-associated TCR beta chains appeared to be HLA-restricted in a later analysis, and the HLA associations seemed to be driven largely by CMV exposure.

This clone appeared once. Its binding antigen is unknown. The record has no base qualities; no much larger clone is one base away. The sample comprised PBMCs. Recombination joined TRBV5-1 with TRBJ2-1; 8 bases in between match TRBD2. This clonotype was sampled from a boy younger than 18 in good health and CMV-seronegative. CDR3 protein: CASSVGTRAFNEQFF. The DNA reads TGCGCCAGCAGCGTCGGGACTAGAGCTTTCAATGAGCAGTTCTTC. The reference TRBV5-1 and TRBJ2-1 proteins fill in what lies around the CDR3, so the full variable domain reads KAGVTQTPRYLIKTRGQQVTLSCSPISGHRSVSWYQQTPGQGLQFLFEYFSETQRNKGNFPGRFSGRQFSNSRSEMNVSTLELGDSALYLCASSVGTRAFNEQFFGPGTRLTVL.